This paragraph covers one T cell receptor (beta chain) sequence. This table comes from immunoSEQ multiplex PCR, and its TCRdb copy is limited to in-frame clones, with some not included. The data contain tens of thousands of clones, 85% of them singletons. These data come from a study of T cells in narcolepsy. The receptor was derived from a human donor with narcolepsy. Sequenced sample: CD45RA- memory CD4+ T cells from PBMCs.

The CDR3 protein is CASSLSGAGGPSTGELFF. As DNA, the CDR3 is TGTGCCAGCTCCCTCTCGGGTGCAGGGGGTCCTAGCACCGGGGAGCTGTTTTTT. The chain employs TRBV28 and TRBJ2-2; 7 nucleotides agree with TRBD1. With 8 bases clipped from V and 4 bases from J, the junction kept 19 bases outside the gene matches. This CDR3 has 18 residues. Looked up from germline, CDR1 is MDHEN and CDR2 is SYDVKM.